The 2 T cell receptor beta chains reported below all come from one sample, sequenced in a study of T-cell reconstitution after alpha-beta-depleted transplantation in children. The TCRbeta library was prepared with unique molecular identifiers. TCRdb reprocessed the PCR reads via MiXCR and lists one record per CDR3 protein. Here the sample spans 750,000 to 950,000 distinct CDR3 sequences, roughly 16% being singletons. This sample comprised PBMCs, mostly from graft donor cells, obtained 360 days after TCRalphabeta/CD19-depleted stem cell transplant. All receptors come from a male patient between 5 and 17 years old who had a stem cell transplant for acute lymphoblastic leukemia, so the T cells may come from the graft donor.

V is TRBV20-1 and J is TRBJ2-3; 8 bases align to TRBD2. Germline CDR1 DFQATT, CDR2 SNEGSKA (reference sequence). The junction had 13 bases not matched to a gene; V was cut back by 3 bases and J by 2 bases. This CDR3 comprises 17 residues. The CDR3 sequence is CSARGGLERANTDTQYF. The CDR3 nucleotides are TGCAGTGCTAGGGGGGGACTAGAGCGTGCGAACACAGATACGCAGTATTTT.

The chain uses TRBV25-1 and TRBJ1-1; 9 bases fit TRBD1. This CDR3 has 14 amino acids. The ends lost 4 bases at V and 5 bases at J; junction bases unmatched: 5. Germline lookup yields CDR1 MGHDK and CDR2 SYGVNS. The chain's CDR3 is CASSADRGVTEAFF. CDR3 coding DNA: TGTGCCAGCAGTGCGGACAGGGGAGTTACTGAAGCTTTCTTT.